The 19 T cell receptor beta chains listed next were all sequenced from one sample in a study of blood T cell repertoires in COVID-19. Some clones are missing from TCRdb's copy, which holds only in-frame ones; the method was immunoSEQ multiplex PCR. The table shows about 480,000 clones, with over 75% occurring only once. Material: PBMCs or T cells enriched from blood (not recorded which). The receptors here all came from a woman between 40 and 50 years old who had recovered from COVID-19.

The chain employs TRBV21-1 and TRBJ2-2; the D call TRBD1 from the table was never checked on the DNA. TRBV21-1 counts as a pseudogene. The CDR3 is 15 residues long. The CDR3, as DNA: TGTGCCAGCCCAGGTCCCCCTCTCAACACCGGGGAGCTGTTTTTT. This codes for CASPGPPLNTGELFF.

The V gene is TRBV6-6, the J gene TRBJ1-5; 8 bases line up with TRBD1. CDR3 length equals 16 residues. The V gene's germline CDR1 is MNHNY and CDR2 SVGAGI (reference sequence). The V segment lost 4 bases and the J segment 3 bases; nucleotides outside the gene matches: 8. In DNA, the CDR3 is TGTGCCAGCAGTTCCCCGGACAGGGTCTACAATCAGCCCCAGCATTTT. It codes for CASSSPDRVYNQPQHF.

The chain employs TRBV7-6 and TRBJ2-3; possibly TRBD2 for D (6 bases). The CDR3 is made up of 16 amino acids. Germline CDR1 and CDR2: SGHVS and FNYEAQ. Trimming removed 1 base from V and 4 bases from J, with 15 bases in between. The CDR3, as DNA: TGTGCCAGCAGCTTAGTTTCCGGGAGAGGGGCAGATACGCAGTATTTT. It yields the protein CASSLVSGRGADTQYF. The full variable domain, in which reference TRBV7-6 and TRBJ2-3 provide the parts outside the CDR3, is GAGVSQSPRYKVTKRGQDVALRCDPISGHVSLYWYRQALGQGPEFLTYFNYEAQQDKSGLPNDRFSAERPEGSISTLTIQRTEQRDSAMYRCASSLVSGRGADTQYFGPGTRLTVL.

The gene calls are TRBV7-2 and TRBJ2-5, with 13 bases fitting TRBD2. With 5 bases clipped from V and 4 bases from J, the junction kept 4 bases outside the gene matches. The germline CDR1 and CDR2 sequences are SGHTA and FQGNSA. This CDR3 has 15 amino acids. DNA for the CDR3: TGTGCCAGCAGCCCCCGGACTAGCGGGAGAGAGACCCAGTACTTC. Translating gives CASSPRTSGRETQYF.

The chain couples TRBV7-2 to TRBJ2-5, with D possibly TRBD2 on 6 matching bases. Germline V gene lookup returns CDR1 SGHTA and CDR2 FQGNSA. This CDR3 contains 14 residues. With 4 bases removed from V and 3 bases from J, the gap between germline ends came to 12 bases. CDR3 sequence: CASSSRRGKETQYF. CDR3 sequence (DNA): TGTGCCAGCAGCTCTCGACGGGGGAAAGAGACCCAGTACTTC.

V and J are TRBV19 and TRBJ1-2; no firm D call. The length of the CDR3 is 15 residues. Germline V CDR1 and CDR2: LNHDA, SQIVND (reference sequence). The V gene lost 6 bases and the J gene lost 4 bases, with 18 bases spanning the gap. DNA for the CDR3: TGTGCCAGTAGCCCTCTTAAAATGGGGAGCTATGGCTACACCTTC. Its translation: CASSPLKMGSYGYTF.

This chain joins TRBV5-6 and TRBJ2-6, with a weak D call TRBD1 (6 bases). Trimming cost V 1 base and J 3 bases, with 8 bases left between them. This CDR3 is built from 15 residues. Germline lookup yields CDR1 SGHDT and CDR2 YYEEEE. In nucleotides, the CDR3 is TGTGCCAGCAGCTTGTGGGGGCATGGGGCCAACGTCCTGACTTTC. As protein: CASSLWGHGANVLTF.

This clone has a single count. The genes are TRBV18 and TRBJ2-7; possibly TRBD1 for D (6 bases). The CDR3 is made up of 15 amino acids. The ends were cut back, 3 bases at V and 3 bases at J, with 15 bases in the middle. Germline V lookup: CDR1 KGHSH, CDR2 LQKENI. The CDR3 nucleotides read TGTGCCAGCTCACCGTCTTGGGACATGAGCTACGAGCAGTACTTC. Protein: CASSPSWDMSYEQYF.

V is TRBV18 and J is TRBJ2-2, with 7 positions matching TRBD2. With V trimmed by 4 bases and J by 1 base, 9 bases remained unmatched. This CDR3 is built from 17 residues. Per the germline V gene, CDR1 is KGHSH and CDR2 is LQKENI. The CDR3 here is CASSLSAGAKNTGELFF. CDR3 coding DNA: TGTGCCAGCTCACTATCGGCGGGAGCAAAGAACACCGGGGAGCTGTTTTTT.

Here the CDR3 DNA reads TGCGCCAGCAGTGAGGGAGGGAGAGACTACGAGCAGTACTTC. Translated, it gives CASSEGGRDYEQYF. This sequence joins TRBV10-1 and TRBJ2-7, with D possibly matching TRBD2 (6 bases). Trimming cost V 2 bases and J 3 bases, with 11 bases left between them. The CDR3 consists of 14 residues. Germline CDR1 WNHNN, CDR2 SYGVQD (reference sequence).

This clone was found a few times. The rearrangement uses TRBV10-2 and TRBJ1-2, with D possibly matching TRBD1 (5 bases). With 6 bases removed from V and 0 bases from J, the gap between germline ends came to 11 bases. The CDR3 runs to 14 residues. The germline gives CDR1 WSHSY, CDR2 SAAADI. The CDR3 sequence is CASSMSGTNYGYTF. For the CDR3, the DNA is TGCGCCAGCAGCATGTCAGGGACTAACTATGGCTACACCTTC.

There are a few counts of this clone. The same CDR3 is also encoded by other DNA sequences in this sample. The CDR3 is CASSRTGNTEAFF. The CDR3 nucleotides are TGTGCCAGCAGTAGGACAGGGAACACTGAAGCTTTCTTT. The rearrangement uses TRBV6-5 and TRBJ1-1; the match to TRBD1 covers 7 bases. Germline V lookup: CDR1 MNHEY, CDR2 SVGAGI. This CDR3 has 13 amino acids. With 5 bases clipped from V and 1 base from J, the junction kept 1 base outside the gene matches.

V usage is TRBV5-1 and J usage is TRBJ2-2, with D perhaps TRBD1 (5 bases). Looked up from germline, CDR1 is SGHRS and CDR2 is YFSETQ. Trimming took 4 bases from V and 6 from J, leaving 13 bases between them. This CDR3 spans 14 amino acids. The CDR3 DNA follows: TGCGCCAGCAGCCCGGCCCAGGGCCCCGGGGAGCTGTTTTTT. This encodes CASSPAQGPGELFF.

This clone was seen only once. The V and J genes are TRBV4-1 and TRBJ2-2; 7 bases align to TRBD1. Germline-derived CDR1 and CDR2 are MGHRA and YSYEKL. The CDR3 spans 14 residues. V lost 4 bases and J lost 6; bases outside the gene matches: 5. DNA of the CDR3: TGCGCCAGCAGCCGAGACAGGGTTCCCGGGGAGCTGTTTTTT. It is translated as CASSRDRVPGELFF.

The sample holds a few counts of this clone. This chain links TRBV11-3 with TRBJ1-1; D uncertain. Trimming removed 2 bases from V and 5 bases from J, with 9 bases in between. This CDR3 comprises 13 residues. Germline V gives CDR1 SGHNT, CDR2 YENEEA. Written as DNA, the CDR3 is TGTGCCAGCAGCTTATACGGCGGAACTGAAGCTTTCTTT. Translating it yields CASSLYGGTEAFF.

The chain employs TRBV27 and TRBJ2-7, with D possibly matching TRBD2 (5 bases). The V end lost 3 bases, the J end lost 0 bases, and 15 bases lay between the germline ends. CDR3 length: 16 amino acids. Germline V lookup: CDR1 MNHEY, CDR2 SMNVEV (reference sequence). CDR3 amino acids: CASSFGVRAGSYEQYF. Here the CDR3 DNA reads TGTGCCAGCAGTTTCGGGGTCCGTGCAGGCTCCTACGAGCAGTACTTC.

The rearrangement links TRBV19 to TRBJ1-3; D is uncertain. The CDR3 is 12 amino acids. V lost 8 bases and J 7 bases, leaving 12 bases between the germline ends. Per the germline V gene, CDR1 is LNHDA and CDR2 is SQIVND (reference sequence). The DNA for the CDR3 is TGTGCCAGTCTTACCGCGAGTAACACCATATATTTT. Its protein is CASLTASNTIYF. Complete variable domain (other parts from reference TRBV19 and TRBJ1-3): DGGITQSPKYLFRKEGQNVTLSCEQNLNHDAMYWYRQDPGQGLRLIYYSQIVNDFQKGDIAEGYSVSREKKESFPLTVTSAQKNPTAFYLCASLTASNTIYFGEGSWLTVV.

This sequence joins TRBV20-1 and TRBJ1-5, with 7 bases fitting TRBD1. This CDR3 is built from 14 residues. After removal of 3 bases from V and 2 bases from J, the junction contained 4 bases not matched to a gene. From germline, CDR1 is DFQATT and CDR2 SNEGSKA (reference sequence). The CDR3 is CSASPGQGNQPQHF. In DNA, the CDR3 is TGCAGTGCTAGTCCTGGACAGGGCAATCAGCCCCAGCATTTT.

The chain joins TRBV19 to TRBJ1-1; D gene unclear. Trimming removed 6 bases from V and 0 bases from J, with 8 bases in between. This CDR3 spans 13 amino acids. Per the germline V gene, CDR1 is LNHDA and CDR2 is SQIVND (reference sequence). In DNA form, the CDR3 reads TGTGCCAGTAGCCTCTCCCTGAACACTGAAGCTTTCTTT. As protein: CASSLSLNTEAFF.